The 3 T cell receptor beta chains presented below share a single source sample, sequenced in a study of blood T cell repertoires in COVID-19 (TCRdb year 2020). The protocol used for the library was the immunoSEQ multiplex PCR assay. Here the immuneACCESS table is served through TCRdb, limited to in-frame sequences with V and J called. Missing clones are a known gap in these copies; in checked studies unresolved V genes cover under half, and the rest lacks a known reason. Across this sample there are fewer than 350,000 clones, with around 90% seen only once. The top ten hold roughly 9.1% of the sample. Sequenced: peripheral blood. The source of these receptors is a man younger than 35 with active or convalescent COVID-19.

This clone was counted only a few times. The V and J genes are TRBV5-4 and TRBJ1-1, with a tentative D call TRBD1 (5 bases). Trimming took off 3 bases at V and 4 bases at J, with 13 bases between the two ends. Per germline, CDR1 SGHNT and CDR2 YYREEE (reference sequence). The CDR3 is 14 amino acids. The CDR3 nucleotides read TGTGCCAGCAGCTCCATGGGGGGGGGCACTGAAGCTTTCTTT. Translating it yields CASSSMGGGTEAFF.

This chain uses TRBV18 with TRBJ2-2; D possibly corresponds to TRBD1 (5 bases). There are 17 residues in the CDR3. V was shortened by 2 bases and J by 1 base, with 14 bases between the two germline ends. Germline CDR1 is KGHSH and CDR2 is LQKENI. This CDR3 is CASSPTQGLGNTGELFF. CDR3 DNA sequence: TGTGCCAGCTCACCAACGCAGGGATTAGGGAACACCGGGGAGCTGTTTTTT.

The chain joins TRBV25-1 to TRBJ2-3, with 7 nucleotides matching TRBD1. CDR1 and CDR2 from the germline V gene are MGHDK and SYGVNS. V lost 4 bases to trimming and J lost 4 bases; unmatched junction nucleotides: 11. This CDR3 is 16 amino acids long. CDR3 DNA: TGTGCCAGCAGTGTTTCAGGGGGTCAACGGCCAGATACGCAGTATTTT. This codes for CASSVSGGQRPDTQYF.